The T cell receptor (beta chain) described here comes from a study of blood T cell repertoires in COVID-19. Study-wide background: Researchers got acute and convalescent COVID-19 samples from the United States, Italy and Spain. Sample material is recorded as cDNA or gDNA derived from T cells, B-cell-depleted T cells, or PBMCs.

Germline-derived CDR1 and CDR2 are SGHAT and FQNNGV. Trimming removed 1 base from V and 10 bases from J, with 12 bases in between. The CDR3 contains 13 residues. In the source study's methods: How many nucleated cells were present was estimated from reference gene primer amplification. Only in-frame clones appear in the TCRdb table, and some are missing; sequencing was by immunoSEQ multiplex PCR. That table supplies the V and J calls and clone size; D and trimming were determined from the DNA. The sample consists of 200,000 to 250,000 clones, around 86% of them appearing once. Followed longitudinally, the Seattle patients had been enrolled during active infection.

The chain combines TRBV11-2 with TRBJ2-3; D not resolved. Sequenced: peripheral blood. The sequence was obtained from a woman aged 80 or over with COVID-19, enrolled during active disease. The CDR3 is CASSLGGGLAQYF. In DNA form, the CDR3 reads TGTGCCAGCAGCTTAGGAGGCGGTTTGGCGCAGTATTTT.